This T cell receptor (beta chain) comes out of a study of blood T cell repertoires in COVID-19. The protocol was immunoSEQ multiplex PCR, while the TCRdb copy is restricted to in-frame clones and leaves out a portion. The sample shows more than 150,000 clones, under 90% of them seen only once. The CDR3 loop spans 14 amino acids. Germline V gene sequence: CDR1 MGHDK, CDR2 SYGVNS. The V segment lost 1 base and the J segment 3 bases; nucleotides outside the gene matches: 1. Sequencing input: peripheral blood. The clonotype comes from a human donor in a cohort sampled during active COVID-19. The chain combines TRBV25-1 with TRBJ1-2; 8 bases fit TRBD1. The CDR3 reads CASSEWGQDYGYTF. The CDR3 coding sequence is TGTGCCAGCAGTGAATGGGGACAGGACTATGGCTACACCTTC.